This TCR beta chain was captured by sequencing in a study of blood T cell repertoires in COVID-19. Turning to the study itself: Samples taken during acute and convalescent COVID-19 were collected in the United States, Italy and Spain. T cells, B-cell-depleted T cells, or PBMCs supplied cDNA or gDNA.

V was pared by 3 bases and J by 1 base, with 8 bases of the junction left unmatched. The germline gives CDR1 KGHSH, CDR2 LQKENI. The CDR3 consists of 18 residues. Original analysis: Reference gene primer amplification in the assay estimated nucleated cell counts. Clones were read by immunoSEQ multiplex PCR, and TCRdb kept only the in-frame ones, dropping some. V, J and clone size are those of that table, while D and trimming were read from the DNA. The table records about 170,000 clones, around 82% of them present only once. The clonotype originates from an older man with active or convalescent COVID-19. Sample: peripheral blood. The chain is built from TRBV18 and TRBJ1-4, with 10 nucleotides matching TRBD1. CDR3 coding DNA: TGTGCCAGCTCACCGAGTCCCCGGGACAGGGGAACTAATGAAAAACTGTTTTTT. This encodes CASSPSPRDRGTNEKLFF.